This T cell receptor beta chain appears in the sequencing data of a study of monozygotic twins with inflammatory bowel disease. Study results and limitations: Possibly reflecting limited power, no difference in repertoire similarity was found between concordant and discordant twins.

Of note for this clonotype: Its antigen is unidentified.

The template was total RNA from whole blood, with no T cell sorting. This CDR3 contains 16 residues. The germline gives CDR1 SEHNR, CDR2 FQNEAQ (reference sequence). Each UMI harboured a 6-nucleotide sample barcode and was appended via template switching. From the 5' RACE reads, TCRdb lists one entry per CDR3 protein and no DNA. This sample's table has approximately 140,000 distinct CDR3 sequences. Material for sequencing was blood. This TCR derives from a human donor with ulcerative colitis or Crohn's disease, or a healthy co-twin of an affected twin (not recorded which). The chain recombines TRBV7-9 with TRBJ1-1. The CDR3 region is CASSADQEPLNTEAFF.